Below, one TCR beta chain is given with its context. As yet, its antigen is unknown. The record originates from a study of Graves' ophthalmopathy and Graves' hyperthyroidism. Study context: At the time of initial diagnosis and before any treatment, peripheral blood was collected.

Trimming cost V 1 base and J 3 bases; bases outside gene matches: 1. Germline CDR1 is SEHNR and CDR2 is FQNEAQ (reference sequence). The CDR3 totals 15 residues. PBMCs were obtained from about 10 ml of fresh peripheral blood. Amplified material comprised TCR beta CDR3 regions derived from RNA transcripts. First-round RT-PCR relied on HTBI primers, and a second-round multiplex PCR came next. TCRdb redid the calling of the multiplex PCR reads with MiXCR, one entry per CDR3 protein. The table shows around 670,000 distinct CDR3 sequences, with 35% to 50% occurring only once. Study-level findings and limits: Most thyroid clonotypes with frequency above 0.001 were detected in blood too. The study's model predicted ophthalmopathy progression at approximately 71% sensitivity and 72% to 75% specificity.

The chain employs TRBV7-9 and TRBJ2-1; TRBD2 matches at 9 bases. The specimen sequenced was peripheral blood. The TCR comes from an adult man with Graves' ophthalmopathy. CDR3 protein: CASSLGRGGYNEQFF. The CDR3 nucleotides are TGTGCCAGCAGCTTAGGGCGGGGGGGCTACAATGAGCAGTTCTTC.